A single sample is the source of the 5 T cell receptor beta chains below, sequenced in a study of technical replicates of blood from a few donors. The method was immunoSEQ multiplex PCR; TCRdb's version includes in-frame clones alone and lacks a portion of them. The profile shows around 67,000 clones, approximately 83% of them singletons. The material sequenced was PBMCs. Receptors were obtained from a human donor in good health. Some clones in this sample may be carry-over from other donors' samples.

The chain employs TRBV9 and TRBJ2-5, with TRBD2 identical over 9 bases. Losses at the gene ends were 3 bases for V and 5 bases for J; bases not matched to a gene: 8. This CDR3 comprises 15 residues. Looked up from germline, CDR1 is SGDLS and CDR2 is YYNGEE. The CDR3 DNA reads as TGTGCCAGCAGCGCCTTAGCGGGAGAGTGGGAGACCCAGTACTTC. Translation gives CASSALAGEWETQYF.

The CDR3 region has the DNA TGTGCCAGCAGCCGTATAGCGGAACCTTTTGGGGTTTCCTACGAGCAGTACTTC. The encoded protein is CASSRIAEPFGVSYEQYF. The chain has TRBV13 and TRBJ2-7; D may be TRBD2 (6 bases). The CDR3 extends over 18 amino acids. V lost 5 bases, J lost 1 base, and 24 bases lay in between. CDR1 is PRHDT and CDR2 is FYEKMQ in the germline V gene (reference sequence). The full variable domain, with the rest looked up from reference TRBV13 and TRBJ2-7, is AAGVIQSPRHLIKEKRETATLKCYPIPRHDTVYWYQQGPGQDPQFLISFYEKMQSDKGSIPDRFSAQQFSDYHSELNMSSLELGDSALYFCASSRIAEPFGVSYEQYFGPGTRLTVT.

V gene TRBV6-1 combines with J gene TRBJ2-1, with 13 bases aligning to TRBD2. The CDR3 has 15 residues. The germline gives CDR1 MNHNS, CDR2 SASEGT. The junction had 4 bases not matched to a gene; V was cut back by 5 bases and J by 6 bases. CDR3 nucleotide sequence: TGTGCCAGCAGTCTCGGGACTAGCGGGGCCAATGAGCAGTTCTTC. It translates to CASSLGTSGANEQFF.

This chain connects TRBV7-2 to TRBJ2-7; a weak D match, TRBD2 (7 bases). The V gene lost 4 bases and the J gene lost 7 bases, with 17 bases spanning the gap. The CDR3 loop spans 14 amino acids. From germline, CDR1 is SGHTA and CDR2 FQGNSA. The CDR3 DNA follows: TGTGCCAGCAGCTCCACCTGGCGGGGGCAAGAGCAGTACTTC. This gives the protein CASSSTWRGQEQYF. Variable domain in full (rest from reference TRBV7-2 and TRBJ2-7): GAGVSQSPSNKVTEKGKDVELRCDPISGHTALYWYRQSLGQGLEFLIYFQGNSAPDKSGLPSDRFSAERTGGSVSTLTIQRTQQEDSAVYLCASSSTWRGQEQYFGPGTRLTVT.

This clone was detected only a few times. The rearrangement uses TRBV9 and TRBJ1-3; TRBD1 might be the D (5 bases). The CDR3 spans 18 residues. Trimming shortened V by 3 bases and J by 0 bases, and 19 bases separated the two germline ends. The germline CDR1 and CDR2 sequences are SGDLS and YYNGEE. The CDR3 sequence is CASSDPRAGGDSGNTIYF. The CDR3 DNA reads TGTGCCAGCAGCGACCCTCGGGCGGGGGGTGACTCTGGAAACACCATATATTTT.